These 31 T cell receptor beta chains came from one sample sequenced in a study of blood T cell repertoires in COVID-19. Using immunoSEQ multiplex PCR, the repertoire was profiled, and TCRdb retains in-frame clones only, with some absent. The profile covers some 82,000 clones, with 90% to 95% appearing a single time and 1.9% taken by the ten largest. Sequencing input: peripheral blood. The origin of the receptors is a woman aged 45-65 years in a cohort sampled during active COVID-19.

The chain joins TRBV6-1 to TRBJ2-7; 8 nucleotides agree with TRBD1. CDR3 size: 15 residues. Per the germline V gene, CDR1 is MNHNS and CDR2 is SASEGT. Trimming took 2 bases from V and 7 from J; bases not matched to a gene: 10. The CDR3: CASSETWDRTYEQYF. DNA for the CDR3: TGTGCCAGCAGTGAAACCTGGGACAGGACTTATGAGCAGTACTTC.

This clone was detected a few times. The V call is TRBV27, the J call TRBJ2-6; 7 bases line up with TRBD1. This CDR3 has 16 residues. With 4 bases clipped from V and 4 bases from J, the junction kept 7 bases outside the gene matches. Germline V lookup: CDR1 MNHEY, CDR2 SMNVEV (reference sequence). The CDR3 region is CASSSPGGQGANVLTF. The CDR3 DNA follows: TGTGCCAGCAGTTCTCCAGGGGGTCAAGGGGCCAACGTCCTGACTTTC.

The rearrangement joins TRBV4-1 to TRBJ1-5, with a possible D match to TRBD1 (5 bases). Per germline, CDR1 MGHRA and CDR2 YSYEKL. The germline V and J ends were trimmed by 4 bases and 3 bases, with 19 bases remaining between them. CDR3 length: 17 residues. CDR3 nucleotides: TGCGCCAGCAGCCCAAGTAACGACAGCGAAGTCAATCAGCCCCAGCATTTT. Protein: CASSPSNDSEVNQPQHF.

The rearrangement uses TRBV5-6 and TRBJ1-5; D gene unclear. Germline-derived CDR1 and CDR2 are SGHDT and YYEEEE. V was cut by 4 bases and J by 2 bases, with 16 bases left in between. The CDR3 sequence is 16 residues long. This CDR3 is CASSPRAARGNQPQHF. CDR3 nucleotides: TGTGCCAGCAGCCCGAGGGCCGCCCGGGGCAATCAGCCCCAGCATTTT.

The chain has TRBV10-3 and TRBJ2-2; 7 nucleotides match TRBD1. Germline CDR1 and CDR2: ENHRY and SYGVKD. Trimming took 7 bases from V and 6 from J; bases not matched to a gene: 2. This CDR3 has 12 residues. CDR3 amino acids: CAITQGAGELFF. Here the CDR3 DNA reads TGTGCCATCACGCAGGGGGCCGGGGAGCTGTTTTTT.

This chain links TRBV3-1 (or the pseudogene TRBV3-2) with TRBJ2-7; weak D call: TRBD2 (5 bases). The CDR3 runs 15 residues. Trimming took off 4 bases at V and 0 bases at J, with 13 bases between the two ends. Germline values: CDR1 LGHDT, CDR2 YNNKEL (reference sequence). In DNA form, the CDR3 reads TGTGCCAGCAGCCCTTCATGGGAGAGCTCCTACGAGCAGTACTTC. It translates to CASSPSWESSYEQYF.

The gene calls are TRBV28 and TRBJ1-5; 9 positions match TRBD1. V trimming: 2 bases; J trimming: 5 bases; junction bases outside the gene matches: 7. CDR1 MDHEN and CDR2 SYDVKM come from the germline V gene. The length of the CDR3 is 16 residues. CDR3 nucleotides: TGTGCCAGCAGTTTACCCCGAGACAGGGGGGATCAGCCCCAGCATTTT. Translating gives CASSLPRDRGDQPQHF. The full variable domain, in which reference TRBV28 and TRBJ1-5 provide the parts outside the CDR3, is DVKVTQSSRYLVKRTGEKVFLECVQDMDHENMFWYRQDPGLGLRLIYFSYDVKMKEKGDIPEGYSVSREKKERFSLILESASTNQTSMYLCASSLPRDRGDQPQHFGDGTRLSIL.

CDR3 sequence reads: CASSRGTSGGIYNEQFF. CDR3 nucleotide sequence: TGTGCCAGCAGCCGAGGGACTAGCGGGGGGATTTACAATGAGCAGTTCTTC. The rearrangement links TRBV3-1 (or the pseudogene TRBV3-2) to TRBJ2-1; 15 bases line up with TRBD2. The V segment lost 4 bases and the J segment 4 bases; nucleotides outside the gene matches: 5. The CDR3 runs to 17 residues. CDR1 is LGHDT and CDR2 is YNNKEL in the germline V gene (reference sequence).

The chain recombines TRBV4-2 with TRBJ2-7; 7 bases line up with TRBD1. This CDR3 spans 15 amino acids. Germline V CDR1 and CDR2: LGHNA, YNFKEQ. The V and J ends lost 2 bases and 0 bases, in that order; junction bases with no gene match: 4. The CDR3 DNA sequence: TGTGCCAGCAGCCAAACGGGACAGTTCTCCTACGAGCAGTACTTC. Encoded protein: CASSQTGQFSYEQYF.

This chain joins TRBV3-1 (or the pseudogene TRBV3-2) and TRBJ1-4; the D is unclear. The germline V gene has CDR1 LGHDT and CDR2 YNNKEL (reference sequence). The CDR3 contains 12 residues. With 0 bases removed from V and 7 bases from J, the gap between germline ends came to 3 bases. The CDR3 DNA reads as TGTGCCAGCAGCCAAGATATTGAAAAACTGTTTTTT. As protein: CASSQDIEKLFF.

CDR3 DNA sequence: TGTGCCACCCAGGGACAGGGAAACACTGAAGCTTTCTTT. It specifies CATQGQGNTEAFF. The gene calls are TRBV10-3 and TRBJ1-1; 9 bases match TRBD1. The CDR3 sequence is 13 residues long. CDR1 ENHRY and CDR2 SYGVKD come from the germline V gene. With V trimmed by 10 bases and J by 2 bases, 5 bases remained unmatched.

This clone has a single count. V and J are TRBV18 and TRBJ2-7; D perhaps matches TRBD1 (6 bases). Germline CDR1 and CDR2: KGHSH and LQKENI. V lost 0 bases, J lost 1 base, and 13 bases lay in between. This CDR3 has 16 residues. The CDR3 DNA sequence: TGTGCCAGCTCACCACCGAACAGGGACGCTTCCTACGAGCAGTACTTC. Translation: CASSPPNRDASYEQYF.

This chain joins TRBV6-1 and TRBJ1-6; D is unresolved. Trimming removed 2 bases at V and 4 bases at J, with 12 bases between. The CDR3 totals 16 residues. From germline, CDR1 is MNHNS and CDR2 SASEGT. CDR3 sequence: CASSEPVIGYNSPLHF. The CDR3 DNA sequence: TGTGCCAGCAGTGAACCGGTTATCGGGTATAATTCACCCCTCCACTTT.

J is TRBJ1-5 and V is TRBV6-1; TRBD1 aligns across 7 bases. The CDR3 covers 14 residues. The germline V gene encodes CDR1 MNHNS and CDR2 SASEGT. The J segment lost 8 bases and the V segment lost 2 bases, leaving 6 bases of the junction unmatched. CDR3 DNA: TGTGCCAGCAGTGAAAGAGGGGGCAGAAAGCCCCAGCATTTT. Its translation: CASSERGGRKPQHF.

This chain connects TRBV25-1 to TRBJ1-1; D not certain. V lost 6 bases and J 4 bases, leaving 12 bases between the germline ends. This CDR3 contains 13 residues. Germline CDR1 and CDR2: MGHDK and SYGVNS. The CDR3 nucleotides read TGTGCCAGCAGCCCGTTGTCCCCCACTGAAGCTTTCTTT. Protein product: CASSPLSPTEAFF. Drawing the rest from reference TRBV25-1 and TRBJ1-1, the complete variable domain is EADIYQTPRYLVIGTGKKITLECSQTMGHDKMYWYQQDPGMELHLIHYSYGVNSTEKGDLSSESTVSRIRTEHFPLTLESARPSHTSQYLCASSPLSPTEAFFGQGTRLTVV.

This clone was counted a single time. The chain uses TRBV6-5 and TRBJ1-3, with unresolved D. This CDR3 is built from 14 residues. V lost 6 bases to trimming and J lost 0 bases, with 9 bases between them. Germline CDR1 is MNHEY and CDR2 is SVGAGI. The CDR3 DNA is TGTGCCAGCAGCGACTTACTCTCTGGAAACACCATATATTTT. It is translated as CASSDLLSGNTIYF.

This chain uses TRBV6-5 with TRBJ2-5; TRBD1 matches at 8 bases. CDR1 MNHEY and CDR2 SVGAGI come from the germline V gene. The CDR3 runs 14 residues. V shed 5 bases and J 4 bases; nucleotides not matched to a gene: 6. In DNA form, the CDR3 reads TGTGCCAGCAGTATCGGACAGGGAACAGAGACCCAGTACTTC. Protein product: CASSIGQGTETQYF.

This clone occurred once. This chain links TRBV10-1 with TRBJ2-2, with D tentatively TRBD2 (5 bases). The V gene's germline CDR1 is WNHNN and CDR2 SYGVQD (reference sequence). The V and J ends lost 6 bases and 6 bases respectively, with 17 bases between them. The CDR3 is 15 residues long. For the CDR3, the DNA is TGCGCCAGCAGGGAGGCTGAGAGGTGGGCCGGGGAGCTGTTTTTT. It encodes CASREAERWAGELFF.

The chain uses TRBV30 and TRBJ1-1; 8 bases agree with TRBD1. The germline CDR1 and CDR2 sequences are GTSNPN and SVGIG (reference sequence). This CDR3 has 14 amino acids. Germline trimming cut 8 bases from V and 0 bases from J; bases unmatched to any gene: 8. The CDR3 nucleotides are TGTGCCCGCGACAGGGGACTCATGAACACTGAAGCTTTCTTT. Protein sequence: CARDRGLMNTEAFF.

The V gene is TRBV12-5, the J gene TRBJ2-1; 7 positions agree with TRBD2. Per the germline V gene, CDR1 is LGHNT and CDR2 is FRNRAP. The CDR3 loop spans 18 amino acids. The V gene end was trimmed by 0 bases and the J gene end by 8 bases; junction bases not matched to a gene: 16. Written as DNA, the CDR3 is TGTGCTAGTGGTTTGGTAAGGCCAAGGGCGGGAGTCGGTCATGAGCAGTTCTTC. Amino acids: CASGLVRPRAGVGHEQFF.

The chain employs TRBV27 and TRBJ1-5, with D perhaps matching TRBD1 (6 bases). Trimming removed 7 bases from V and 1 base from J, with 11 bases in between. Germline V gene data show CDR1 as MNHEY and CDR2 as SMNVEV (reference sequence). There are 14 residues in the CDR3. CDR3 nucleotides: TGTGCCAGCAAAACAGGGTGGAGCAATCAGCCCCAGCATTTT. Residues: CASKTGWSNQPQHF.

The gene calls are TRBV5-1 and TRBJ1-4; tentative D call: TRBD1 (6 bases). CDR1 SGHRS and CDR2 YFSETQ come from the germline V gene. The V and J ends lost 0 bases and 1 base respectively, with 13 bases between them. The CDR3 is 17 amino acids. The CDR3, as DNA: TGCGCCAGCAGCTTGGAAACAGGGTCGAGAACTAATGAAAAACTGTTTTTT. Protein sequence: CASSLETGSRTNEKLFF.

The V and J genes are TRBV29-1 and TRBJ2-1; 8 nucleotides agree with TRBD2. The V segment lost 4 bases and the J segment 2 bases; nucleotides outside the gene matches: 4. This CDR3 has 14 residues. CDR1 and CDR2 (germline): SQVTM, ANQGSEA. As DNA, the CDR3 is TGCAGCGTTGTTGGCGGGGGGACCTACAATGAGCAGTTCTTC. Protein product: CSVVGGGTYNEQFF.

This clone was counted between two and nine times. J is TRBJ1-5 and V is TRBV18; 7 positions agree with TRBD1. Germline-derived CDR1 and CDR2 are KGHSH and LQKENI. The CDR3 is made up of 16 amino acids. The V and J ends lost 3 bases and 6 bases, in that order; junction bases with no gene match: 11. The CDR3 DNA sequence: TGTGCCAGCTCACCCCAAGGACAGGCTGGGGGTCAGCCCCAGCATTTT. It encodes CASSPQGQAGGQPQHF. The full variable domain, in which reference TRBV18 and TRBJ1-5 provide the parts outside the CDR3, is NAGVMQNPRHLVRRRGQEARLRCSPMKGHSHVYWYRQLPEEGLKFMVYLQKENIIDESGMPKERFSAEFPKEGPSILRIQQVVRGDSAAYFCASSPQGQAGGQPQHFGDGTRLSIL.

CDR3 protein: CASSPEPSRQETQYF. The CDR3 DNA reads as TGCGCCAGCAGCCCTGAGCCTAGCCGCCAAGAGACCCAGTACTTC. The chain has TRBV5-1 and TRBJ2-5; TRBD2 might be the D (5 bases). The CDR3 contains 15 residues. Germline CDR1 SGHRS, CDR2 YFSETQ. V was clipped by 4 bases and J by 1 base, with 14 bases between them. Combining the CDR3 with reference TRBV5-1 and TRBJ2-5 gives the whole variable domain KAGVTQTPRYLIKTRGQQVTLSCSPISGHRSVSWYQQTPGQGLQFLFEYFSETQRNKGNFPGRFSGRQFSNSRSEMNVSTLELGDSALYLCASSPEPSRQETQYFGPGTRLLVL.

The chain uses TRBV5-3 and TRBJ2-2; the match to TRBD2 covers 12 bases. TRBV5-3 is an ORF; its function is uncertain. V lost 3 bases and J lost 4; bases outside the gene matches: 19. CDR3 size: 21 residues. The CDR3 DNA sequence: TGTGCCAGAAGCTCCCGGTGGCCAACTAGCGGGGGGATCTACGTCACCGGGGAGCTGTTTTTT. This encodes CARSSRWPTSGGIYVTGELFF.

CDR3 bases: TGTGCCAGCTCACCCCCGGATCAGCCCCAGCATTTT. Its translation: CASSPPDQPQHF. This sequence joins TRBV18 and TRBJ1-5; no firm D call. This CDR3 has 12 residues. Trimming cost V 3 bases and J 5 bases, with 5 bases left between them. CDR1 is KGHSH and CDR2 is LQKENI in the germline V gene.

The chain joins TRBV18 to TRBJ2-7; maybe TRBD2 (5 bases). Trimming removed 3 bases at V and 3 bases at J, with 12 bases between. This CDR3 spans 14 amino acids. Germline assignment: CDR1 KGHSH and CDR2 LQKENI. In DNA form, the CDR3 reads TGTGCCAGCTCACCCCCTCGAGGGAACTACGAGCAGTACTTC. This translates into CASSPPRGNYEQYF.

V is TRBV7-3 and J is TRBJ1-2; 8 nucleotides match TRBD1. Looked up from germline, CDR1 is SGHTA and CDR2 is FQGTGA. There are 15 residues in the CDR3. J was trimmed by 4 bases and V by 2 bases; bases with no gene match: 6. CDR3 in amino acids: CASSLSGQGGYGYTF. The CDR3 bases are TGTGCCAGCAGCTTATCCGGACAGGGCGGCTATGGCTACACCTTC.

The chain combines TRBV11-3 with TRBJ2-2; TRBD2 matches 9 bases. Germline loops: CDR1 SGHNT, CDR2 YENEEA. The trim removed 1 base at V and 3 bases at J, leaving 3 bases unmatched. This CDR3 spans 16 amino acids. The CDR3 sequence: CASSLGAGGDTGELFF. In nucleotides, the CDR3 is TGTGCCAGCAGCTTAGGGGCGGGAGGGGACACCGGGGAGCTGTTTTTT.

This chain joins TRBV6-5 and TRBJ2-7; possible D gene TRBD1, 5 bases. The CDR3 length is 14 residues. CDR1 and CDR2 from the germline V gene are MNHEY and SVGAGI. V was clipped by 6 bases and J by 2 bases, with 14 bases between them. The CDR3 region is CASRPQGRPYEQYF. The CDR3, as DNA: TGTGCCAGCAGACCTCAGGGCCGACCCTACGAGCAGTACTTC.